One sample yielded the 10 T cell receptor beta chains listed below, sequenced in a study of long-term antiretroviral therapy in people with HIV. Assay version v3.0 of immunoSEQ was used, and it was run at survey level. Generated by immunoSEQ multiplex PCR, the TCRdb table keeps only in-frame clones and is missing some. The sample has about 16,000 clones, approximately 79% seen once. Source: unsorted PBMCs, taken 0.1 years after starting antiretroviral therapy. These TCRs come from a man between 18 and 35 years old with HIV.

V usage is TRBV9 and J usage is TRBJ2-7; 11 bases map to TRBD1. The CDR3 runs to 14 residues. The germline V gene has CDR1 SGDLS and CDR2 YYNGEE. V was clipped by 4 bases and J by 4 bases; unmatched bases: 4. The CDR3 coding sequence is TGTGCCAGCAGCCCAGGACAGGGGGCTTACGAGCAGTACTTC. Translated, it gives CASSPGQGAYEQYF.

A few counts support this clone. The CDR3 nucleotides read TGTGCCAGCAGTTTAAGTCTGGAGATTCTCGGCGGGCCTCCCCTCTCTGGGGCCAACGTCCTGACTTTC. This encodes CASSLSLEILGGPPLSGANVLTF. The J gene is TRBJ2-6, the V gene TRBV28; D possibly corresponds to TRBD2 (5 bases). The CDR3 sequence is 23 residues long. V gave up 2 bases and J gave up 0 bases, with 29 bases separating them. CDR1 and CDR2 from the germline V gene are MDHEN and SYDVKM. The entire variable domain, with the rest obtained from reference TRBV28 and TRBJ2-6, is as follows: DVKVTQSSRYLVKRTGEKVFLECVQDMDHENMFWYRQDPGLGLRLIYFSYDVKMKEKGDIPEGYSVSREKKERFSLILESASTNQTSMYLCASSLSLEILGGPPLSGANVLTFGAGSRLTVL.

This rearrangement joins TRBV19 to TRBJ2-2; D might be TRBD1 (5 bases). The CDR3 extends over 14 amino acids. Germline V gene sequence: CDR1 LNHDA, CDR2 SQIVND (reference sequence). The V end lost 5 bases, the J end lost 4 bases, and 11 bases lay between the germline ends. CDR3 sequence: CASSPTGPTGELFF. In DNA, the CDR3 is TGTGCCAGTAGTCCCACAGGTCCCACCGGGGAGCTGTTTTTT.

The gene calls are TRBV4-3 and TRBJ1-1, with D perhaps TRBD1 (6 bases). Germline V gene data show CDR1 as LGHNA and CDR2 as YSLEER. The CDR3 runs 16 residues. V dropped 0 bases and J dropped 5 bases, with 16 bases sitting between them. The CDR3 DNA is TGCGCCAGCAGCCAAGATAGGGCAGGGGAAGGGACTGAAGCTTTCTTT. Residues: CASSQDRAGEGTEAFF.

This clone was observed a handful of times. The rearrangement joins TRBV7-9 to TRBJ1-1; D gene unclear. V dropped 5 bases and J dropped 0 bases, with 22 bases sitting between them. The germline V gene has CDR1 SEHNR and CDR2 FQNEAQ (reference sequence). The CDR3 contains 18 residues. The CDR3 bases are TGTGCCAGCAGCCCCTTCAGGCCCTCCCTTATTATGAACACTGAAGCTTTCTTT. This sequence encodes CASSPFRPSLIMNTEAFF.

This chain uses TRBV11-2 with TRBJ2-2; D unresolved. Germline V gene sequence: CDR1 SGHAT, CDR2 FQNNGV. Trimming shortened V by 4 bases and J by 3 bases, and 12 bases separated the two germline ends. The length of the CDR3 is 15 residues. The CDR3 spells CASSYAGRDTGELFF. Written as DNA, the CDR3 is TGTGCCAGCAGCTACGCTGGCCGTGACACCGGGGAGCTGTTTTTT.

The chain recombines TRBV29-1 with TRBJ2-3, with a tentative D call TRBD1 (5 bases). Trimming took off 8 bases at V and 2 bases at J, with 20 bases between the two ends. Germline V gene lookup returns CDR1 SQVTM and CDR2 ANQGSEA. The CDR3 runs to 15 residues. CDR3 loop: CSIVGQGRHTDTQYF. CDR3 DNA sequence: TGCAGCATTGTGGGGCAGGGTAGACACACAGATACGCAGTATTTT.

V is TRBV7-2 and J is TRBJ1-4; TRBD1 aligns across 7 bases. V gave up 3 bases and J gave up 6 bases; unmatched junction bases: 13. This CDR3 spans 17 amino acids. Germline CDR1 reads SGHTA; CDR2 reads FQGNSA. CDR3 DNA: TGTGCCAGCAGCTTTTTTTATAGGGGGCGCGTGGATGAAAAACTGTTTTTT. It specifies CASSFFYRGRVDEKLFF.

The J gene is TRBJ2-1, the V gene TRBV27; 9 bases are shared with TRBD1. Trimming cost V 7 bases and J 7 bases; bases outside gene matches: 8. CDR1 is MNHEY, CDR2 SMNVEV, per germline (reference sequence). The CDR3 sequence is 14 residues long. DNA of the CDR3: TGTGCCAGCACCCCGGACAGGGGTACGAATGAGCAGTTCTTC. The encoded protein is CASTPDRGTNEQFF.

The table lists this clone with a few counts. Other DNA variants within this sample encode the same CDR3. The V gene is TRBV2, the J gene TRBJ2-5; TRBD2 matches at 9 bases. Looked up from germline, CDR1 is SNHLY and CDR2 is FYNNEI. V shed 1 base and J 4 bases; nucleotides not matched to a gene: 4. The CDR3 totals 15 residues. The CDR3 loop is CASSEGGGAGETQYF. CDR3 DNA: TGTGCCAGCAGTGAAGGCGGGGGGGCCGGAGAGACCCAGTACTTC.